This TCR beta chain originates from a study of PD-1 blockade in mismatch repair-deficient tumors. About the research overall: Patients had more than ten mismatch repair-deficient cancer types, all previously treated and progressing.

Comments on this clone: Its target is unknown.

Every patient had mismatch repair deficiency by PCR or immunohistochemistry. The table came from immunoSEQ multiplex PCR; TCRdb's copy has only in-frame clones and leaves some out. The sample consists of tens of thousands of clones, more than 80% of them appearing once. The germline V and J ends were trimmed by 4 bases and 7 bases, with 9 bases remaining between them. Looked up from germline, CDR1 is SGDLS and CDR2 is YYNGEE. The CDR3 runs to 12 residues. Study observations and caveats: After pembrolizumab, tumor-resident clones rose rapidly, then generally contracted before radiologic responses.

The sample here was peripheral blood, taken 12 weeks after starting pembrolizumab. The chain joins TRBV9 to TRBJ2-4; D not certain. The receptor was derived from an adult with mismatch repair-deficient cancer. The CDR3 region is CASSSQFNIQYF. The CDR3 region has the DNA TGTGCCAGCAGCTCCCAATTTAACATTCAGTACTTC.